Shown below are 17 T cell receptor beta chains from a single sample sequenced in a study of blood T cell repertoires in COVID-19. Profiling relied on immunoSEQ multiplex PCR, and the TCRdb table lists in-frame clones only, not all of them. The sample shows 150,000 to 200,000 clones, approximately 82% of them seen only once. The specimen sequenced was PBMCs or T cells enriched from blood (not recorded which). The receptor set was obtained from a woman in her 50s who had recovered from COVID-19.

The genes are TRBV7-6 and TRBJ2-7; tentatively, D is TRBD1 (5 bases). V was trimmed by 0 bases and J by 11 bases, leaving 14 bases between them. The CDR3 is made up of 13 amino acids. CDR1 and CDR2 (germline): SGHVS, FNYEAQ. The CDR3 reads CASSLARQGMKYV. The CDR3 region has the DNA TGTGCCAGCAGCTTAGCGCGGCAGGGAATGAAGTACGTC.

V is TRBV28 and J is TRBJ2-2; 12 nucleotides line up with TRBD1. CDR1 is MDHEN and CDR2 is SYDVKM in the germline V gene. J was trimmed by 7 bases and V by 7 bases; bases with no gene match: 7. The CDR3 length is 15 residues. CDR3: CASMLGTGGHGELFF. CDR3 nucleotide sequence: TGTGCCAGCATGCTAGGGACAGGGGGCCACGGGGAGCTGTTTTTT.

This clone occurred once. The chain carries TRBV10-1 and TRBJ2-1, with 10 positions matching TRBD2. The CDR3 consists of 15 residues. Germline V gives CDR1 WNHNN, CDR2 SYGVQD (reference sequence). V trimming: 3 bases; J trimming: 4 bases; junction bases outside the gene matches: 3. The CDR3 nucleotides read TGCGCCAGCAGTGAAGGACTAGCGGAATACAATGAGCAGTTCTTC. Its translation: CASSEGLAEYNEQFF.

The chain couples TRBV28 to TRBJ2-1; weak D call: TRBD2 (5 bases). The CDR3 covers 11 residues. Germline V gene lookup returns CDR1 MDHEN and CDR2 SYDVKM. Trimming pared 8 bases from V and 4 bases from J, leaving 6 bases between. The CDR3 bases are TGTGCCAGCCGGGGTTACAATGAGCAGTTCTTC. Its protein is CASRGYNEQFF. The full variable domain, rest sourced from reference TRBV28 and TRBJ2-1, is DVKVTQSSRYLVKRTGEKVFLECVQDMDHENMFWYRQDPGLGLRLIYFSYDVKMKEKGDIPEGYSVSREKKERFSLILESASTNQTSMYLCASRGYNEQFFGPGTRLTVL.

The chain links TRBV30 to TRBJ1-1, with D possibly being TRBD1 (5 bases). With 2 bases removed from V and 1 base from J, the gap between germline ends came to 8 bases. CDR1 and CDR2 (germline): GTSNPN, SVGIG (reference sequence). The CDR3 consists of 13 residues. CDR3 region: CAWSSGQNTEAFF. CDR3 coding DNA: TGTGCCTGGAGTTCCGGACAGAACACTGAAGCTTTCTTT.

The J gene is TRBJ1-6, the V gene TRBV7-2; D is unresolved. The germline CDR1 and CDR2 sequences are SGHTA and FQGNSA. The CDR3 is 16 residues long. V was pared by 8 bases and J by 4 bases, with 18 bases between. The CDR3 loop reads CASARGGTRYNSPLHF. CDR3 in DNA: TGTGCCAGCGCCCGCGGAGGAACACGGTATAATTCACCCCTCCACTTT.

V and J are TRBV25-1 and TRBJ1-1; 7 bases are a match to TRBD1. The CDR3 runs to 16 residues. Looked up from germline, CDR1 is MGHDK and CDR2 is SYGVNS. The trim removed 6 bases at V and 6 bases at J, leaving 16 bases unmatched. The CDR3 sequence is CASSPPVWDSIPEAFF. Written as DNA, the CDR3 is TGTGCCAGCAGCCCCCCGGTCTGGGACAGCATCCCTGAAGCTTTCTTT.

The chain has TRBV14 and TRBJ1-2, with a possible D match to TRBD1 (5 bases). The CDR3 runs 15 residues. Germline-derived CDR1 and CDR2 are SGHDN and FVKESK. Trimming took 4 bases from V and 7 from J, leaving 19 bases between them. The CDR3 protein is CASSRRRTQRRGYTF. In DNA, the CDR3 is TGTGCCAGCAGCCGCCGACGGACACAGCGTCGTGGCTACACCTTC.

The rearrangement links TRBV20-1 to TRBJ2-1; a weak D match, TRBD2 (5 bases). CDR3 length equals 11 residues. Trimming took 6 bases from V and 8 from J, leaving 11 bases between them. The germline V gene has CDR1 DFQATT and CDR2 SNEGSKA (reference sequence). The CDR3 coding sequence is TGCAGTGCCAGTTCGGGGTATGAGCAGTTCTTC. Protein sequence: CSASSGYEQFF.

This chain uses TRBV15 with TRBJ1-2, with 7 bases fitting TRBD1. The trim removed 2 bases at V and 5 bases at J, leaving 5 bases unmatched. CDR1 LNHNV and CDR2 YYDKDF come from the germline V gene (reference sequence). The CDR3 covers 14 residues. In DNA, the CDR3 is TGTGCCACCAGCAGAAACAGGGGTAATTATGGCTACACCTTC. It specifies CATSRNRGNYGYTF.

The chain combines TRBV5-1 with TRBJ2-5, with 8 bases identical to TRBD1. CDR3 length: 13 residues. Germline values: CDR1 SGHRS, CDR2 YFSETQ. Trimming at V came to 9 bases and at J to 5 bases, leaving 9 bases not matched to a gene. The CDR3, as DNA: TGCGCCACCAGGACAGGGTCACTGGAGACCCAGTACTTC. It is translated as CATRTGSLETQYF.

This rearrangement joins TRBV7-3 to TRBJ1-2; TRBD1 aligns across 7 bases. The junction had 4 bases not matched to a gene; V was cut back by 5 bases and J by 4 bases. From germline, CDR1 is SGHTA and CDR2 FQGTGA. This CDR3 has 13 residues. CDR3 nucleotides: TGTGCCAGCAGCCCCCGGGACAGCTATGGCTACACCTTC. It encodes CASSPRDSYGYTF.

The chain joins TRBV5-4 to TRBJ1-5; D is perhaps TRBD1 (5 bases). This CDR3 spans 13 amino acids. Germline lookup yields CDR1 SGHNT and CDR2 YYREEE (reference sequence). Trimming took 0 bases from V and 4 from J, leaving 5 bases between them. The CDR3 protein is CASSLDRNQPQHF. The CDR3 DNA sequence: TGTGCCAGCAGCTTGGACAGGAATCAGCCCCAGCATTTT.

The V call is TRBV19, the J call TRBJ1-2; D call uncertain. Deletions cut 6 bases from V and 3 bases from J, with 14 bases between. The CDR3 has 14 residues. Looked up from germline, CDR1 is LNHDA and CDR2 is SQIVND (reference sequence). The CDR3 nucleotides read TGTGCCAGTAGGATGAGGGCCGGCGACTATGGCTACACCTTC. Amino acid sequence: CASRMRAGDYGYTF.

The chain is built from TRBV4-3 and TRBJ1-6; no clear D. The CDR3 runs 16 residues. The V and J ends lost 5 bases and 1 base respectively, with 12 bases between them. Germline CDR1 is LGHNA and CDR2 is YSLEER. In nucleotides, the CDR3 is TGCGCCAGCAGCTACTCGCGACAATCCTATAATTCACCCCTCCACTTT. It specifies CASSYSRQSYNSPLHF.

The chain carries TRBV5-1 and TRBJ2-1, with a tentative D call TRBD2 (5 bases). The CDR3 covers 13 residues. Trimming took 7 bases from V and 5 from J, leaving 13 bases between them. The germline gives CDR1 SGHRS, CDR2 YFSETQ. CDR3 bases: TGCGCCAGCCCATGGGAGTTCAACAATGAGCAGTTCTTC. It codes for CASPWEFNNEQFF.

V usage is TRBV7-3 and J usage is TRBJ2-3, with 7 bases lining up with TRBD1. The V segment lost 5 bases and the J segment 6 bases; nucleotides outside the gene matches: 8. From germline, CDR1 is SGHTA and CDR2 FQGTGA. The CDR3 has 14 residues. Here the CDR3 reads CASSTGQVGDTQYF. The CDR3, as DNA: TGTGCCAGCAGCACCGGACAGGTTGGCGATACGCAGTATTTT. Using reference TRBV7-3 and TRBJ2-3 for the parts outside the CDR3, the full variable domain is GAGVSQTPSNKVTEKGKYVELRCDPISGHTALYWYRQSLGQGPEFLIYFQGTGAADDSGLPNDRFFAVRPEGSVSTLKIQRTERGDSAVYLCASSTGQVGDTQYFGPGTRLTVL.